Shown below are 5 T cell receptor beta chains from a single sample sequenced in a study of cytomegalovirus exposure and HLA in healthy donors. Primers: 60 Vbeta forward and 13 Jbeta reverse. Profiling relied on immunoSEQ multiplex PCR, and the TCRdb table lists in-frame clones only, not all of them. Of roughly 120,000 clones listed, 70% to 85% were seen once; the top ten hold roughly 11%. Material: PBMCs. The source of these receptors is a woman aged 45-65 years in good health and CMV-seropositive.

The chain carries TRBV5-4 and TRBJ2-5; 8 positions match TRBD1. The CDR3 has 15 amino acids. CDR1 and CDR2 (germline): SGHNT, YYREEE (reference sequence). The ends lost 0 bases at V and 5 bases at J; junction bases unmatched: 6. This CDR3 reads CASSLDAGGGETQYF. The CDR3 coding sequence is TGTGCCAGCAGCTTGGATGCAGGGGGCGGGGAGACCCAGTACTTC.

This clone has a handful of counts. The genes are TRBV6-1 and TRBJ1-5, with 10 bases aligning to TRBD1. V shed 0 bases, J shed 2 bases, and the junction held 13 bases outside the gene matches. This CDR3 spans 20 amino acids. Germline V gene data show CDR1 as MNHNS and CDR2 as SASEGT. CDR3 in DNA: TGTGCCAGCAGTGAAGCGGGACCGGGACAGGGGTTAATTGGCAATCAGCCCCAGCATTTT. Residues: CASSEAGPGQGLIGNQPQHF.

This clone came up once. The rearrangement joins TRBV2 to TRBJ2-4; 7 bases align to TRBD2. Losses at the gene ends were 8 bases for V and 1 base for J; bases not matched to a gene: 2. The CDR3 sequence is 13 residues long. The germline V gene encodes CDR1 SNHLY and CDR2 FYNNEI. In nucleotides, the CDR3 is TGTGCCAGCGGGAGGGGCGCCAAAAACATTCAGTACTTC. This translates into CASGRGAKNIQYF.

This clone turned up a few times. V gene TRBV25-1 combines with J gene TRBJ2-7; D remains unclear. The CDR3 contains 16 residues. Germline values: CDR1 MGHDK, CDR2 SYGVNS. V was pared by 3 bases and J by 6 bases, with 21 bases between. As DNA, the CDR3 is TGTGCCAGCAGTGACAGAGGCCGGCAAACCCCCTGCGAGCAGTACTTC. Amino acids: CASSDRGRQTPCEQYF.

V usage is TRBV9 and J usage is TRBJ2-2; no definite D call. V dropped 4 bases and J dropped 4 bases, with 8 bases sitting between them. Germline values: CDR1 SGDLS, CDR2 YYNGEE. The CDR3 consists of 13 residues. The CDR3 is CASSRSVTGELFF. CDR3 nucleotide sequence: TGTGCCAGCAGCCGGTCCGTCACCGGGGAGCTGTTTTTT.